This TCR beta chain was sequenced for a study of regulatory T cells in long-lasting Graves disease. Time point meaning: newly diagnosed GD, antithyroid drugs for less than 3 months. PBMC-extracted RNA yielded the TCR library. Building of the TCR beta libraries involved iRepertoire HTBI primers and Arm-PCR of CDR3 regions. From the multiplex PCR reads, TCRdb called clonotypes with MiXCR, one entry per CDR3 protein. The table shows about 350,000 distinct CDR3 sequences, with roughly 16% occurring only once. V dropped 2 bases and J dropped 10; count of bases not matched to a gene: 15. Germline-derived CDR1 and CDR2 are LGHDT and YNNKEL (reference sequence). This CDR3 spans 18 amino acids. These data were likewise used in another study, on T cells in Graves' hyperthyroidism and ophthalmopathy.

This clonotype originated in a young woman with Graves disease. Sample: peripheral blood mononuclear cells (PBMCs), taken at new diagnosis, from a patient treated with antithyroid drugs. V is TRBV3-1 and J is TRBJ2-1, with 12 bases fitting TRBD2. CDR3 DNA: TGTGCCAGCAGCCAAATGGTCCGGGGACTAGCGGGTACAGGGGAGCAGTTCTTC. Amino acid sequence: CASSQMVRGLAGTGEQFF.